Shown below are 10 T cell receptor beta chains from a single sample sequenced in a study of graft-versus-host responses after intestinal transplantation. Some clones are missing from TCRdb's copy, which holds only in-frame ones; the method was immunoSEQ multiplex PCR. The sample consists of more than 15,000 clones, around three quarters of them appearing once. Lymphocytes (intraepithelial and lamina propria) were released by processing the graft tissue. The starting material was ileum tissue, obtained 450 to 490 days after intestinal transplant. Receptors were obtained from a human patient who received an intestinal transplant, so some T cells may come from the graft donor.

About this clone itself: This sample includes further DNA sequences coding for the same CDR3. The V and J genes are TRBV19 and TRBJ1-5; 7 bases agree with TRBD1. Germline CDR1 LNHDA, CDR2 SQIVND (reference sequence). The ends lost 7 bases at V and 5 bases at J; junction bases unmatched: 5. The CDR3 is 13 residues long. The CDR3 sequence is CASNTGEYQPQHF. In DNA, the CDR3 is TGTGCCAGTAACACAGGGGAGTATCAGCCCCAGCATTTT.

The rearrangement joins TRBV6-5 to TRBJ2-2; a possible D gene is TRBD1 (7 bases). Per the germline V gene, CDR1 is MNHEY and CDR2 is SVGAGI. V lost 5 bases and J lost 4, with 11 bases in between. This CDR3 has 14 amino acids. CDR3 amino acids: CASSAGGSTGELFF. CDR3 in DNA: TGTGCCAGCAGTGCAGGGGGGAGCACCGGGGAGCTGTTTTTT.

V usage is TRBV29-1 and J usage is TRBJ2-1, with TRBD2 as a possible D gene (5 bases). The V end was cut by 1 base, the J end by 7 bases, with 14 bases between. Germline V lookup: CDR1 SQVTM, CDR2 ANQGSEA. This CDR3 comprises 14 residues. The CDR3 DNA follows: TGCAGCGTTGAAGGACATCTAAGGAGGAATGAGCAGTTCTTC. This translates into CSVEGHLRRNEQFF.

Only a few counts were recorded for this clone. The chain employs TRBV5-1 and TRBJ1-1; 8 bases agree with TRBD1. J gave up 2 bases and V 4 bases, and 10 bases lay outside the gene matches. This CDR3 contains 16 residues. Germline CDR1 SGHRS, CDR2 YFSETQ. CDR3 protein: CASSPGQGASNTEAFF. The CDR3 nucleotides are TGCGCCAGCAGCCCCGGACAGGGCGCTTCCAACACTGAAGCTTTCTTT.

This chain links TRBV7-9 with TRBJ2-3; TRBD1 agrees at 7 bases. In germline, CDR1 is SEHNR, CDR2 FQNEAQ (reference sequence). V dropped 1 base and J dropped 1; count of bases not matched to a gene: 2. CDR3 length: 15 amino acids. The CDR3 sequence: CASSLVQGGTDTQYF. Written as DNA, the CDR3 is TGTGCCAGCAGCTTAGTTCAGGGGGGCACAGATACGCAGTATTTT.

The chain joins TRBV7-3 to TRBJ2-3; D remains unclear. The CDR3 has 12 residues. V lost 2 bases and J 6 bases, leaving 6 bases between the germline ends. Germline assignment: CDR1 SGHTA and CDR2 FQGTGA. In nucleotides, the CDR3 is TGTGCCAGCAGCTTATACGGGGATACGCAGTATTTT. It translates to CASSLYGDTQYF.

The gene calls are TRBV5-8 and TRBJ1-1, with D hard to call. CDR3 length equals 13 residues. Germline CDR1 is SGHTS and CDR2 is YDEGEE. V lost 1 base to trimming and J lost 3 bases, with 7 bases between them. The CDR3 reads CASSLTGYTEAFF. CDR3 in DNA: TGTGCCAGCAGCTTGACGGGTTACACTGAAGCTTTCTTT.

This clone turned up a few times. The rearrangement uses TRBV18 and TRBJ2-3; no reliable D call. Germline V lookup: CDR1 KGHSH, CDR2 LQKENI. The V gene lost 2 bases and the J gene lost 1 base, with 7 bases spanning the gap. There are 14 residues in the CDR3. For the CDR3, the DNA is TGTGCCAGCTCACCAGCGGTGGGCACAGATACGCAGTATTTT. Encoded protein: CASSPAVGTDTQYF.

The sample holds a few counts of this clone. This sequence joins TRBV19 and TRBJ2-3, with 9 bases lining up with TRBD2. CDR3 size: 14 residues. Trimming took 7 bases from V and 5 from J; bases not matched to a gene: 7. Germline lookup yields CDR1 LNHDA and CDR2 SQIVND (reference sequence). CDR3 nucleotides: TGTGCCAGTACCGGCGGGGGGGCCGGAGATACGCAGTATTTT. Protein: CASTGGGAGDTQYF.

For the CDR3, the DNA is TGCGCCAGCAGTACAGGGTACCAAGAGACCCAGTACTTC. Its translation: CASSTGYQETQYF. The gene calls are TRBV10-2 and TRBJ2-5; possible D gene TRBD1, 6 bases. V was cut by 5 bases and J by 0 bases, with 7 bases left in between. The CDR3 covers 13 residues. The germline V gene has CDR1 WSHSY and CDR2 SAAADI.